The following is a T cell receptor beta chain sequence with its context. The data belong to a study of molecular identifiers for immune sequencing clone quantification. TCRdb reanalysed the PCR reads using MiXCR and keeps one entry per CDR3 protein. The sample shows hundreds of thousands of distinct CDR3 sequences, 24% of them seen only once. Germline lookup yields CDR1 MNHEY and CDR2 SVGEGT. Trimming removed 2 bases from V and 7 bases from J, with 12 bases in between. The CDR3 extends over 13 amino acids. This clonotype was sampled from a human donor in good health. Some libraries in this study had Jurkat cell RNA spiked in. Material for sequencing was naive CD8+ T cells from blood, with Jurkat cell RNA spiked in. Subset meaning: FACS-sorted CD8+CD4-CCR7+CD45RA+ naive T cells. The chain employs TRBV6-2 or TRBV6-3 and TRBJ2-7; D may be TRBD2 (6 bases). Written as DNA, the CDR3 is TGTGCCAGCAGTTACATTTTCGCGGGGGAGCAGTACTTC. Residues: CASSYIFAGEQYF.